These 11 T cell receptor beta chains came from one sample sequenced in a study of radiotherapy plus CTLA-4 blockade in lung cancer. Libraries were prepared by immunoSEQ multiplex PCR; TCRdb keeps only in-frame clonotypes and omits some of them. The sample has 60,000 to 70,000 clones; around four fifths are singletons. Sample: peripheral blood, taken from a patient treated with radiotherapy plus ipilimumab. These receptors were collected from a human donor with non-small cell lung cancer who had a partial response to radiotherapy plus ipilimumab.

The rearrangement links TRBV9 to TRBJ2-3, with TRBD2 as a possible D gene (6 bases). V was clipped by 0 bases and J by 1 base, with 9 bases between them. The CDR3 spans 15 residues. Germline loops: CDR1 SGDLS, CDR2 YYNGEE. CDR3 protein: CASSVGPSGTDTQYF. The CDR3 DNA reads as TGTGCCAGCAGCGTAGGTCCTAGCGGCACAGATACGCAGTATTTT.

The chain is built from TRBV6-1 and TRBJ1-2; 9 bases line up with TRBD1. Unmatched junction bases numbered 1, after V lost 6 bases and J lost 2 bases. Germline loops: CDR1 MNHNS, CDR2 SASEGT. This CDR3 region has 13 residues. The CDR3 reads CASRGTGNYGYTF. In DNA, the CDR3 is TGTGCCAGCAGAGGGACAGGGAACTATGGCTACACCTTC.

V gene TRBV2 combines with J gene TRBJ2-2, with 7 bases matching TRBD2. The CDR3 runs to 12 residues. Losses at the gene ends were 7 bases for V and 6 bases for J; bases not matched to a gene: 2. CDR1 is SNHLY and CDR2 is FYNNEI in the germline V gene. CDR3 sequence: CASMGGAGELFF. Here the CDR3 DNA reads TGTGCCAGCATGGGGGGGGCCGGGGAGCTGTTTTTT.

The chain combines TRBV19 with TRBJ2-7; the D gene is possibly TRBD1 (5 bases). Germline CDR1 and CDR2: LNHDA and SQIVND (reference sequence). The V gene lost 3 bases and the J gene lost 6 bases, with 12 bases spanning the gap. CDR3 length: 13 residues. CDR3 sequence: CASSIRQGSEQYF. In DNA, the CDR3 is TGTGCCAGTAGTATCCGGCAGGGCTCCGAGCAGTACTTC.

This rearrangement joins TRBV19 to TRBJ2-7, with D perhaps matching TRBD1 (5 bases). This CDR3 contains 14 residues. In germline, CDR1 is LNHDA, CDR2 SQIVND (reference sequence). Trimming took 2 bases from V and 5 from J, leaving 13 bases between them. The CDR3 DNA reads as TGTGCCAGTAGTATACCAGGGATTTACCACGAGCAGTACTTC. Protein: CASSIPGIYHEQYF.

The chain is built from TRBV27 and TRBJ1-2, with TRBD1 as a possible D gene (6 bases). The germline CDR1 and CDR2 sequences are MNHEY and SMNVEV (reference sequence). The CDR3 has 15 amino acids. V was trimmed by 5 bases and J by 0 bases, leaving 13 bases between them. CDR3 amino acids: CASSPQGRPNYGYTF. CDR3 sequence (DNA): TGTGCCAGCAGTCCTCAGGGGCGCCCTAACTATGGCTACACCTTC.

J is TRBJ1-5 and V is TRBV19; no definite D call. The ends were cut back, 4 bases at V and 3 bases at J, with 7 bases in the middle. The CDR3 length is 13 residues. Germline lookup yields CDR1 LNHDA and CDR2 SQIVND (reference sequence). The CDR3: CASSTRDNQPQHF. The CDR3 bases are TGTGCCAGTAGTACTCGGGACAATCAGCCCCAGCATTTT.

V is TRBV7-2 and J is TRBJ2-2; maybe TRBD1 (6 bases). In germline, CDR1 is SGHTA, CDR2 FQGNSA. The CDR3 length is 15 residues. Trimming shortened V by 3 bases and J by 2 bases, and 10 bases separated the two germline ends. The CDR3 DNA sequence: TGTGCCAGCAGCTTTCACAGGGCCAACACCGGGGAGCTGTTTTTT. Its protein is CASSFHRANTGELFF. The full variable domain, completed using reference TRBV7-2 and TRBJ2-2, is GAGVSQSPSNKVTEKGKDVELRCDPISGHTALYWYRQSLGQGLEFLIYFQGNSAPDKSGLPSDRFSAERTGGSVSTLTIQRTQQEDSAVYLCASSFHRANTGELFFGEGSRLTVL.

CDR3 sequence reads: CASSLSSGQETQYF. CDR3 nucleotides: TGCGCCAGCAGCTTATCCAGCGGCCAAGAGACCCAGTACTTC. V usage is TRBV5-1 and J usage is TRBJ2-5; possibly TRBD2 for D (5 bases). CDR1 is SGHRS and CDR2 is YFSETQ in the germline V gene. CDR3 length equals 14 residues. The V end lost 2 bases, the J end lost 1 base, and 9 bases lay between the germline ends.

The chain combines TRBV30 with TRBJ1-1; D remains unclear. Germline V gene data show CDR1 as GTSNPN and CDR2 as SVGIG (reference sequence). The germline V and J ends were trimmed by 4 bases and 4 bases, with 10 bases remaining between them. The CDR3 is made up of 12 amino acids. CDR3 nucleotides: TGTGCCTGGACTCGGGAGGGCACTGAAGCTTTCTTT. Encoded protein: CAWTREGTEAFF. Drawing the rest from reference TRBV30 and TRBJ1-1, the complete variable domain is SQTIHQWPATLVQPVGSPLSLECTVEGTSNPNLYWYRQAAGRGLQLLFYSVGIGQISSEVPQNLSASRPQDRQFILSSKKLLLSDSGFYLCAWTREGTEAFFGQGTRLTVV.

This chain links TRBV19 with TRBJ1-4, with 8 bases lining up with TRBD1. The CDR3 spans 16 residues. Germline V CDR1 and CDR2: LNHDA, SQIVND (reference sequence). After removal of 3 bases from V and 0 bases from J, the junction contained 3 bases not matched to a gene. The CDR3 is CASSIRQGSTNEKLFF. CDR3 coding DNA: TGTGCCAGTAGTATCCGACAGGGGTCAACTAATGAAAAACTGTTTTTT.